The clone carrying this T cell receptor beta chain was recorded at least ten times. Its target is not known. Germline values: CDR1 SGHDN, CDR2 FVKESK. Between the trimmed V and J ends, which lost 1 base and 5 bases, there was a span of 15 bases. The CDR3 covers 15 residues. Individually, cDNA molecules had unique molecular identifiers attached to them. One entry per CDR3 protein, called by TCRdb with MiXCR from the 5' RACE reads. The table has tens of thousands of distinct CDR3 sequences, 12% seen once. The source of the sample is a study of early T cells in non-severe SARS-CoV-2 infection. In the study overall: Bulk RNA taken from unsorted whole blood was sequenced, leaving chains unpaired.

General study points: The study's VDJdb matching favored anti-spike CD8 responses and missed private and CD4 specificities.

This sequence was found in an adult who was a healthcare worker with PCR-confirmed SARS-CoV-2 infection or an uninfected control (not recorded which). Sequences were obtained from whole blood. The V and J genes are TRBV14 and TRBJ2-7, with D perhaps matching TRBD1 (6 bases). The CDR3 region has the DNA TGTGCCAGCAGCCAAGCCGGGACATATTATGACGAGCAGTACTTC. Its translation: CASSQAGTYYDEQYF. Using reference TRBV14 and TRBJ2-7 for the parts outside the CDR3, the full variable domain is EAGVTQFPSHSVIEKGQTVTLRCDPISGHDNLYWYRRVMGKEIKFLLHFVKESKQDESGMPNNRFLAERTGGTYSTLKVQPAELEDSGVYFCASSQAGTYYDEQYFGPGTRLTVT.